The 18 T cell receptor beta chains given below trace back to one sample, sequenced in a study of cytomegalovirus exposure and HLA in healthy donors. With 60 Vbeta and 13 Jbeta primers, the PCR was carried out. Assay: immunoSEQ multiplex PCR; the TCRdb copy retains only in-frame clones and omits some. The data show 180,000 or so clones, with 60% to 80% seen just once and around an eighth held by the top ten. The material sequenced was PBMCs. These receptors came from a middle-aged man in good health and CMV-seropositive.

J is TRBJ1-2 and V is TRBV28, with D perhaps TRBD1 (6 bases). V lost 4 bases and J 7 bases, leaving 22 bases between the germline ends. Germline assignment: CDR1 MDHEN and CDR2 SYDVKM. The CDR3 totals 16 residues. CDR3 DNA sequence: TGTGCCAGCAGTTCCCAACCGACAGGCTACGTTAGTGGCTACACCTTC. Residues: CASSSQPTGYVSGYTF.

J is TRBJ1-3 and V is TRBV6-1; the D is unclear. This CDR3 has 15 residues. CDR1 and CDR2 (germline): MNHNS, SASEGT. Trimming shortened V by 6 bases and J by 0 bases, and 12 bases separated the two germline ends. The CDR3 here is CASSQMGLSGNTIYF. For the CDR3, the DNA is TGTGCCAGCAGCCAAATGGGCCTCTCTGGAAACACCATATATTTT.

The chain links TRBV7-6 to TRBJ2-2; 9 bases align to TRBD1. From germline, CDR1 is SGHVS and CDR2 FNYEAQ. With V trimmed by 5 bases and J by 4 bases, 8 bases remained unmatched. This CDR3 region has 16 residues. This CDR3 reads CASSISGTGITGELFF. Here the CDR3 DNA reads TGTGCCAGCAGCATTTCCGGGACAGGGATCACCGGGGAGCTGTTTTTT.

J is TRBJ2-2 and V is TRBV18; TRBD2 is a possible D gene (5 bases). V gave up 1 base and J gave up 7 bases, with 7 bases separating them. The CDR3 runs to 13 residues. Germline assignment: CDR1 KGHSH and CDR2 LQKENI. The chain's CDR3 is CASSPRGNGELFF. In DNA, the CDR3 is TGTGCCAGCTCACCACGAGGGAACGGGGAGCTGTTTTTT.

In DNA, the CDR3 is TGTGCCAGCAGCCCGACAGGGGGAGCACCCCTCCACTTT. It translates to CASSPTGGAPLHF. This sequence joins TRBV5-6 and TRBJ1-6; the match to TRBD1 covers 9 bases. CDR1 and CDR2 from the germline V gene are SGHDT and YYEEEE. This CDR3 has 13 amino acids. The V segment lost 4 bases and the J segment 11 bases; nucleotides outside the gene matches: 4.

The chain links TRBV9 to TRBJ1-1, with TRBD1 matching 8 bases. This CDR3 is built from 13 residues. Germline V gene sequence: CDR1 SGDLS, CDR2 YYNGEE. J lost 4 bases, V lost 3 bases, and 2 bases had no gene match. The CDR3 loop is CASSEGQVTEAFF. In nucleotides, the CDR3 is TGTGCCAGCAGCGAGGGACAGGTCACTGAAGCTTTCTTT.

The chain links TRBV4-3 to TRBJ2-1; tentative D call: TRBD2 (6 bases). In germline, CDR1 is LGHNA, CDR2 YSLEER. The CDR3 runs 17 residues. The V gene lost 2 bases and the J gene lost 2 bases, with 16 bases spanning the gap. DNA for the CDR3: TGCGCCAGCAGCCAATTCTCCGGGACTCCCGCCTACAATGAGCAGTTCTTC. Translation: CASSQFSGTPAYNEQFF.

V is TRBV7-3 and J is TRBJ2-6; D is possibly TRBD2 (7 bases). Germline V gene data show CDR1 as SGHTA and CDR2 as FQGTGA. The V end lost 5 bases, the J end lost 0 bases, and 23 bases lay between the germline ends. CDR3 size: 20 residues. The CDR3 nucleotides are TGTGCCAGCAGCCCCTGGGGGGGCTCGTCCTCCGGCTCTGGGGCCAACGTCCTGACTTTC. It is translated as CASSPWGGSSSGSGANVLTF.

The V and J genes are TRBV14 and TRBJ2-3; TRBD2 might be the D (5 bases). With 0 bases removed from V and 3 bases from J, the gap between germline ends came to 22 bases. Germline CDR1 SGHDN, CDR2 FVKESK. This CDR3 is 19 amino acids long. Here the CDR3 DNA reads TGTGCCAGCAGCCAAGATAGCCCTGGGAAACTAGTTATAACAGATACGCAGTATTTT. It codes for CASSQDSPGKLVITDTQYF.

This clone was seen a few times. The chain recombines TRBV4-3 with TRBJ2-5; D may be TRBD2 (6 bases). Germline V gene lookup returns CDR1 LGHNA and CDR2 YSLEER. This CDR3 has 16 residues. Trimming left V 2 bases short and J 0 bases short, with 13 bases between. The CDR3 loop is CASSQTWRGNQETQYF. The DNA for the CDR3 is TGCGCCAGCAGCCAAACCTGGCGGGGAAACCAAGAGACCCAGTACTTC.

This chain connects TRBV7-8 to TRBJ2-5; the match to TRBD1 covers 7 bases. In germline, CDR1 is SGHVS, CDR2 FQNEAQ. V shed 5 bases and J 5 bases; nucleotides not matched to a gene: 14. The CDR3 loop spans 16 amino acids. The CDR3 loop is CASSPQSRGNYETQYF. The CDR3 DNA sequence: TGTGCCAGCAGCCCTCAGTCCAGGGGGAATTATGAGACCCAGTACTTC.

This clone showed up just a few times. The chain couples TRBV5-5 to TRBJ1-1; the D gene is possibly TRBD1 (6 bases). The CDR3 consists of 13 residues. CDR1 and CDR2 from the germline V gene are SGHKS and YYEKEE (reference sequence). V lost 2 bases to trimming and J lost 1 base, with 6 bases between them. Here the CDR3 reads CASSLQGNTEAFF. As DNA, the CDR3 is TGTGCCAGCAGCTTACAGGGGAACACTGAAGCTTTCTTT.

This chain joins TRBV7-9 and TRBJ2-5, with 10 bases that match TRBD2. Germline loops: CDR1 SEHNR, CDR2 FQNEAQ (reference sequence). This CDR3 region has 14 residues. V lost 3 bases to trimming and J lost 3 bases; unmatched junction nucleotides: 1. The CDR3 bases are TGTGCCAGCAGCTTTACTAGCGGGGAAGAGACCCAGTACTTC. Its translation is CASSFTSGEETQYF.

This chain uses TRBV7-2 with TRBJ1-1, with D unresolved. Trimming shortened V by 5 bases and J by 5 bases, and 12 bases separated the two germline ends. CDR3 size: 13 residues. The germline gives CDR1 SGHTA, CDR2 FQGNSA. The CDR3, as DNA: TGTGCCAGCAGCCGCGAAGTGGAGACTGAAGCTTTCTTT. Translated, it gives CASSREVETEAFF.

This clone was picked up a small number of times. The V and J genes are TRBV19 and TRBJ2-7; 7 bases fit TRBD1. The CDR3 loop spans 14 amino acids. Germline CDR1 reads LNHDA; CDR2 reads SQIVND (reference sequence). V shed 6 bases, J shed 3 bases, and the junction held 8 bases outside the gene matches. CDR3 coding DNA: TGTGCCAGTAGACCTCGACAGGGATACTACGAGCAGTACTTC. This codes for CASRPRQGYYEQYF.

This chain connects TRBV7-9 to TRBJ1-3; 8 nucleotides agree with TRBD1. Germline loops: CDR1 SEHNR, CDR2 FQNEAQ (reference sequence). The CDR3 consists of 15 residues. V lost 5 bases and J lost 3; bases outside the gene matches: 6. CDR3 in DNA: TGTGCCAGCAGCCCAGGACAGGGATATGGAAACACCATATATTTT. It specifies CASSPGQGYGNTIYF.

This clone was counted once. The chain recombines TRBV27 with TRBJ1-4; D is possibly TRBD1 (6 bases). V was trimmed by 1 base and J by 8 bases, leaving 14 bases between them. The CDR3 loop spans 15 amino acids. The V gene's germline CDR1 is MNHEY and CDR2 SMNVEV (reference sequence). The CDR3 is CASSLFRGTGEKLFF. CDR3 sequence (DNA): TGTGCCAGCAGTTTATTTCGGGGTACAGGGGAAAAACTGTTTTTT.

The chain employs TRBV7-8 and TRBJ2-5, with TRBD2 as a possible D gene (5 bases). Germline V gene sequence: CDR1 SGHVS, CDR2 FQNEAQ. This CDR3 has 14 residues. The V gene lost 8 bases and the J gene lost 1 base, with 14 bases spanning the gap. The CDR3 DNA follows: TGTGCCAGCGGTAGAACCGGGATCCAAGAGACCCAGTACTTC. Amino acids: CASGRTGIQETQYF.